This T cell receptor beta chain was observed in a study of blood T cell repertoires in COVID-19 (dated by TCRdb to the early 2020s). With regard to the full study: Collaborator samples came from the United States, Italy and Spain and covered acute and convalescent phases of COVID-19. Deeply sampled blood TCRbeta repertoires from subjects exposed to, actively infected with, or recovered from COVID-19 were included in the dataset. The material from the prospective study consisted of cDNA or gDNA derived from T cells, B-cell-depleted T cells, or PBMCs. Where available, HLA class I and class II types were obtained from metadata supplied by the sample provider rather than from assay-based typing. The samples were drawn from the first 160 participants of the ongoing ImmuneRACE study and from over a thousand subjects provided by 6 global collaborators. The repertoires were released in a freely available public database meant as a resource for research on the immune response to SARS-CoV-2. Nearly every sample came with metadata listing a de-identified subject ID, COVID-19 status, age in years and sex.

Broader findings and caveats from the paper: The quantity of clinical and demographic metadata differed by source and by participant and was supplied without curation.

Collaborating institutions collected whole blood in K2EDTA tubes following their own protocols. For TCRbeta analysis, collaborator samples were shipped as frozen whole blood, as isolated PBMCs, or as DNA extracted from either sample type. TCRbeta CDR3 regions were amplified from genomic DNA by means of the immunoSEQ Assay, a bias-controlled multiplex PCR. The study's own analysis went as follows. The number of nucleated cells in each sample was estimated by amplification of reference gene primers within the assay. To quantify the absolute abundance of each unique TCRbeta CDR3 rearrangement, sequence reads were collapsed and filtered. Productive Simpson clonality was computed per sample as the square root of Simpson's diversity index over productive rearrangements. TCRdb provides this immuneACCESS table in a form limited to in-frame rearrangements. Some clones are lacking; in checked studies, under half of them reflect an unresolved V gene, and why the rest are absent is not known. The V and J calls and clone size were taken over from that table, and D and trimming were inferred from the DNA. The sample records fewer than 120,000 clones, 75% to 85% of which are singletons. In total, the top ten clones hold approximately 15% of the sample.

This clone came up a few times. The antigen it recognizes is unknown. No base qualities exist here, and no much larger clone lies one base off it. Trimming leaves V shorter by 1 base and J shorter by 1 base, with the junction holding 2 bases beyond the gene matches. The CDR3 runs 16 amino acids, cysteine and phenylalanine included. Solely the CDR3 DNA is kept, with 48 bases framed from the first base. CDR1 and CDR2, looked up from the germline V gene (reference sequence), are LGHDT and YNNKEL. Input material: peripheral blood. The V and J genes are TRBV3-1 (or the pseudogene TRBV3-2) and TRBJ1-5, with 9 bases matching TRBD1. This receptor was taken from a woman aged 60-70 years with acute or convalescent COVID-19. The CDR3 protein: CASSQGTGASNQPQHF. The DNA sequence is given as TGTGCCAGCAGCCAAGGGACAGGGGCAAGCAATCAGCCCCAGCATTTT.